This entry concerns a single T cell receptor (beta chain). Its specificity is unknown. The data stem from a study of post-analysis software for immune sequencing data. General study points: The five TRBV segments detected at higher frequency in patients than in controls included TRBV5-6, TRBV5-1 and TRBV20-1.

CDR1 and CDR2 (germline): LGHDT, YNNKEL (reference sequence). CDR3 length: 20 amino acids. Libraries were made from TCR beta cDNA, and they carried unique molecular identifiers. One entry per CDR3 protein results from TCRdb running MiXCR on the PCR reads. The table has roughly 870,000 distinct CDR3 sequences, roughly half seen once. This TCR came from a girl aged 10 to 17 with multiple sclerosis. The source material was blood. This sequence joins TRBV3-1 and TRBJ2-5, with D tentatively TRBD2 (6 bases). The DNA end lines up better with TRBJ2-7; the J call may be wrong. The CDR3 DNA sequence: TGTGCCAGCAGCCAAGATGGCGGCAGGGCTAGGGGACTTACAGTTTACGAGCAGTACTTC. Amino acid sequence: CASSQDGGRARGLTVYEQYF.